The 32 T cell receptor beta chains in this list originate from one sample, sequenced in a study of blood T cell repertoires in COVID-19 (dated by TCRdb to the early 2020s). Receptor amplification or capture employed the immunoSEQ multiplex PCR assay. TCRdb stores this immuneACCESS table with in-frame sequences only. Part of the clones is absent; in the studies checked, under half of the shortfall reflects unresolved V genes, and no reason is known for the rest. For this sample there are roughly 230,000 clones; over 80% appear just once. About 6.3% of the sample is held by the ten biggest clonotypes. The source material was peripheral blood. These receptors came from a woman aged 55 to 70 with active or convalescent COVID-19.

This clone has only one observation. The chain combines TRBV11-2 with TRBJ2-7; 9 nucleotides match TRBD2. V lost 1 base, J lost 0 bases, and 10 bases stayed unmatched. CDR3 length: 18 residues. Germline CDR1 reads SGHAT; CDR2 reads FQNNGV. The CDR3 protein is CASSLVQASGASSYEQYF. The CDR3 nucleotides are TGTGCCAGCAGCTTAGTACAAGCTAGCGGGGCGAGCTCCTACGAGCAGTACTTC.

The V and J genes are TRBV5-1 and TRBJ1-2; TRBD1 might be the D (5 bases). Germline V gene sequence: CDR1 SGHRS, CDR2 YFSETQ. V lost 3 bases to trimming and J lost 4 bases, with 16 bases between them. This CDR3 contains 15 residues. The CDR3 DNA sequence: TGCGCCAGCAGCTCTCGGCCGACAGCGATCTATGGCTACACCTTC. Its translation is CASSSRPTAIYGYTF. The entire variable domain, with the rest obtained from reference TRBV5-1 and TRBJ1-2, is as follows: KAGVTQTPRYLIKTRGQQVTLSCSPISGHRSVSWYQQTPGQGLQFLFEYFSETQRNKGNFPGRFSGRQFSNSRSEMNVSTLELGDSALYLCASSSRPTAIYGYTFGSGTRLTVV.

The rearrangement joins TRBV27 to TRBJ2-1; TRBD1 matches at 7 bases. Germline lookup yields CDR1 MNHEY and CDR2 SMNVEV (reference sequence). There are 15 residues in the CDR3. J lost 0 bases, V lost 6 bases, and 5 bases had no gene match. CDR3 coding DNA: TGTGCCAGCAGGACAGGGTTGAGCTCCTACAATGAGCAGTTCTTC. It yields the protein CASRTGLSSYNEQFF.

The rearrangement links TRBV19 to TRBJ2-1; the D gene is possibly TRBD2 (5 bases). Germline-derived CDR1 and CDR2 are LNHDA and SQIVND (reference sequence). The V gene lost 9 bases and the J gene lost 0 bases, with 12 bases spanning the gap. This CDR3 spans 14 amino acids. The CDR3 sequence is CASGGAGSYNEQFF. CDR3 nucleotides: TGTGCCAGCGGCGGCGCGGGCTCCTACAATGAGCAGTTCTTC.

This chain links TRBV5-5 with TRBJ2-3; D is uncertain. Germline CDR1 is SGHKS and CDR2 is YYEKEE (reference sequence). CDR3 size: 14 residues. V dropped 2 bases and J dropped 0 bases, with 7 bases sitting between them. The CDR3 protein is CASSFLQSTDTQYF. CDR3 DNA sequence: TGTGCCAGCAGCTTTCTTCAGAGCACAGATACGCAGTATTTT.

The gene calls are TRBV6-4 and TRBJ2-1, with TRBD2 matching 8 bases. The CDR3 length is 15 residues. Losses at the gene ends were 6 bases for V and 8 bases for J; bases not matched to a gene: 12. Germline V gene data show CDR1 as MRHNA and CDR2 as SNTAGT. CDR3 DNA: TGTGCCAGCAGCCATGAAGCGGGGGAGATCGATGAGCAGTTCTTC. Residues: CASSHEAGEIDEQFF.

CDR3 DNA sequence: TGTGCCAGCAGTGAAGTTAAAGGGGGAATGGAAGAAAAACTGTTTTTT. This gives the protein CASSEVKGGMEEKLFF. This sequence joins TRBV6-1 and TRBJ1-4; D might be TRBD1 (6 bases). Per germline, CDR1 MNHNS and CDR2 SASEGT. The CDR3 totals 16 residues. With 1 base removed from V and 8 bases from J, the gap between germline ends came to 17 bases.

The chain recombines TRBV27 with TRBJ1-5; D unclear. Germline loops: CDR1 MNHEY, CDR2 SMNVEV (reference sequence). The CDR3 covers 16 residues. Trimming removed 3 bases at V and 2 bases at J, with 14 bases between. The CDR3 protein is CASSLQGSGRNQPQHF. In nucleotides, the CDR3 is TGTGCCAGCAGTTTGCAAGGTAGCGGACGCAATCAGCCCCAGCATTTT.

This chain uses TRBV6-5 with TRBJ1-1, with 10 positions matching TRBD1. Trimming at V came to 6 bases and at J to 6 bases, leaving 7 bases not matched to a gene. This CDR3 region has 14 residues. Germline CDR1 reads MNHEY; CDR2 reads SVGAGI. CDR3 in amino acids: CASRSGQGFAEAFF. In DNA, the CDR3 is TGTGCCAGCAGATCGGGACAGGGGTTCGCTGAAGCTTTCTTT.

This chain links TRBV7-9 with TRBJ2-1; perhaps TRBD2 as D (7 bases). CDR1 is SEHNR and CDR2 is FQNEAQ in the germline V gene (reference sequence). The V gene lost 3 bases and the J gene lost 7 bases, with 16 bases spanning the gap. The CDR3 covers 15 residues. The CDR3 sequence: CASSFIRGAGNEQFF. The CDR3 DNA sequence: TGTGCCAGCAGCTTTATCCGGGGGGCCGGGAATGAGCAGTTCTTC. Complete variable domain (other parts from reference TRBV7-9 and TRBJ2-1): DTGVSQNPRHKITKRGQNVTFRCDPISEHNRLYWYRQTLGQGPEFLTYFQNEAQLEKSRLLSDRFSAERPKGSFSTLEIQRTEQGDSAMYLCASSFIRGAGNEQFFGPGTRLTVL.

This chain uses TRBV5-1 with TRBJ1-5; a possible D gene is TRBD1 (6 bases). Deletions cut 4 bases from V and 7 bases from J, with 18 bases between. The length of the CDR3 is 15 residues. Germline values: CDR1 SGHRS, CDR2 YFSETQ. This chain's CDR3 is CASSGKDRLEQPQHF. DNA for the CDR3: TGCGCCAGCAGCGGAAAAGACAGGTTAGAACAGCCCCAGCATTTT.

In nucleotides, the CDR3 is TGTGCCAGCAGCTGGATCGCTCGGGGGGGCTTTAGTGGCTACACCTTC. This encodes CASSWIARGGFSGYTF. The V and J genes are TRBV5-6 and TRBJ1-2; maybe TRBD1 (6 bases). Germline V lookup: CDR1 SGHDT, CDR2 YYEEEE. The CDR3 loop spans 16 amino acids. V lost 3 bases and J 7 bases, leaving 22 bases between the germline ends.

The chain employs TRBV7-8 and TRBJ1-5; D remains ambiguous. CDR1 and CDR2 from the germline V gene are SGHVS and FQNEAQ. Trimming stripped 1 base from V and 9 bases from J, with 10 bases between. The CDR3 is 13 amino acids. CDR3 amino acids: CASSLGAHSPQHF. CDR3 nucleotide sequence: TGTGCCAGCAGCTTAGGGGCCCATTCGCCCCAGCATTTT. Full variable domain (remainder filled in from reference TRBV7-8 and TRBJ1-5): GAGVSQSPRYKVAKRGQDVALRCDPISGHVSLFWYQQALGQGPEFLTYFQNEAQLDKSGLPSDRFFAERPEGSVSTLKIQRTQQEDSAVYLCASSLGAHSPQHFGDGTRLSIL.

The genes are TRBV5-1 and TRBJ2-7, with 8 bases that match TRBD1. The V gene end was trimmed by 4 bases and the J gene end by 0 bases; junction bases not matched to a gene: 12. Germline V CDR1 and CDR2: SGHRS, YFSETQ. The CDR3 consists of 17 residues. The CDR3 DNA reads TGCGCCAGCAGCCTCAAAACCGGGACAGGATACTCCTACGAGCAGTACGTC. Amino acid sequence: CASSLKTGTGYSYEQYV.

V usage is TRBV5-1 and J usage is TRBJ2-5, with TRBD2 matching over 12 bases. This CDR3 is 17 amino acids long. Germline loops: CDR1 SGHRS, CDR2 YFSETQ. V shed 4 bases, J shed 5 bases, and the junction held 12 bases outside the gene matches. The CDR3, as DNA: TGCGCCAGCAGCCCCCGGACTAGCGGGGACCCATCGGAGACCCAGTACTTC. Its translation: CASSPRTSGDPSETQYF.

This clone was counted a few times. The chain carries TRBV13 and TRBJ1-6; D possibly corresponds to TRBD1 (5 bases). The germline V and J ends were trimmed by 0 bases and 8 bases, with 11 bases remaining between them. Germline CDR1 and CDR2: PRHDT and FYEKMQ (reference sequence). The CDR3 consists of 15 residues. In nucleotides, the CDR3 is TGTGCCAGCAGCTTAGGGGCAGGGTTGGATTCACCCCTCCACTTT. The encoded protein is CASSLGAGLDSPLHF.

The chain couples TRBV5-6 to TRBJ2-3; 9 bases are shared with TRBD1. Germline-derived CDR1 and CDR2 are SGHDT and YYEEEE. After removal of 5 bases from V and 2 bases from J, the junction contained 6 bases not matched to a gene. The CDR3 contains 15 residues. The CDR3 here is CASRRRTGDTDTQYF. CDR3 sequence (DNA): TGTGCCAGCAGACGCCGGACAGGGGACACAGATACGCAGTATTTT. Looking up the rest from reference TRBV5-6 and TRBJ2-3 gives the full variable domain: DAGVTQSPTHLIKTRGQQVTLRCSPKSGHDTVSWYQQALGQGPQFIFQYYEEEERQRGNFPDRFSGHQFPNYSSELNVNALLLGDSALYLCASRRRTGDTDTQYFGPGTRLTVL.

The rearrangement links TRBV5-1 to TRBJ2-3; 8 bases map to TRBD2. The germline CDR1 and CDR2 sequences are SGHRS and YFSETQ. The V segment lost 3 bases and the J segment 11 bases; nucleotides outside the gene matches: 11. The CDR3 spans 14 residues. CDR3 in amino acids: CASSSREGRLGQYF. The CDR3 DNA reads TGCGCCAGCAGCTCCCGGGAGGGACGCCTTGGGCAGTATTTT.

The chain has TRBV15 and TRBJ2-1; possibly TRBD1 for D (6 bases). The V end was cut by 5 bases, the J end by 0 bases, with 23 bases between. The CDR3 totals 19 residues. Looked up from germline, CDR1 is LNHNV and CDR2 is YYDKDF (reference sequence). CDR3 in amino acids: CATSLPRRSGGDSYNEQFF. The CDR3 DNA reads TGTGCCACCAGCCTCCCCCGGCGTAGTGGGGGCGACTCCTACAATGAGCAGTTCTTC.

The chain couples TRBV6-5 to TRBJ1-1, with 7 bases aligning to TRBD1. This CDR3 has 14 residues. The germline gives CDR1 MNHEY, CDR2 SVGAGI. The V and J ends lost 6 bases and 4 bases, in that order; junction bases with no gene match: 8. The CDR3 DNA reads as TGTGCCAGCAGGCTCCGGGACAGATTCACTGAAGCTTTCTTT. Protein sequence: CASRLRDRFTEAFF.

This clone occurred once. V is TRBV6-1 and J is TRBJ2-1; D gene ambiguous. V lost 2 bases and J lost 8, with 13 bases in between. Germline CDR1 reads MNHNS; CDR2 reads SASEGT. The CDR3 is 14 amino acids. DNA for the CDR3: TGTGCCAGCAGTGAATATGCAGGATCGTATGAGCAGTTCTTC. Its protein is CASSEYAGSYEQFF.

The chain recombines TRBV7-3 with TRBJ2-1; TRBD2 aligns across 12 bases. The CDR3 is 18 residues long. CDR1 and CDR2 (germline): SGHTA, FQGTGA. V dropped 5 bases and J dropped 6; count of bases not matched to a gene: 14. CDR3: CASSPILAGGPKSNEQFF. In DNA, the CDR3 is TGTGCCAGCAGCCCAATTCTAGCGGGAGGGCCCAAGAGCAATGAGCAGTTCTTC.

This chain uses TRBV7-9 with TRBJ2-7, with D perhaps TRBD2 (5 bases). CDR1 and CDR2 (germline): SEHNR, FQNEAQ (reference sequence). V lost 2 bases and J lost 2, with 13 bases in between. This CDR3 is built from 15 residues. The CDR3 region has the DNA TGTGCCAGCAGCTTAATCGGGGATTCCGCCTACGAGCAGTACGTC. Its translation is CASSLIGDSAYEQYV.

The rearrangement links TRBV7-2 to TRBJ2-3; 12 bases agree with TRBD2. Germline V CDR1 and CDR2: SGHTA, FQGNSA. The CDR3 is made up of 14 amino acids. J lost 5 bases, V lost 6 bases, and 3 bases had no gene match. The CDR3 is CASRTSGGKDTQYF. DNA for the CDR3: TGTGCCAGCAGGACTAGCGGGGGCAAAGATACGCAGTATTTT.

This clone showed up just a few times. The rearrangement links TRBV15 to TRBJ2-5; no definite D call. V lost 1 base and J lost 3, with 12 bases in between. Germline V gene sequence: CDR1 LNHNV, CDR2 YYDKDF (reference sequence). The CDR3 totals 15 residues. The CDR3 sequence is CATSRGRGPKETQYF. The DNA for the CDR3 is TGTGCCACCAGCAGAGGTAGAGGCCCGAAAGAGACCCAGTACTTC.

The CDR3 loop reads CASSPQGYGYTF. CDR3 sequence (DNA): TGTGCCAGCAGCCCACAGGGCTATGGCTACACCTTC. The rearrangement joins TRBV7-8 to TRBJ1-2, with D possibly matching TRBD1 (6 bases). The length of the CDR3 is 12 residues. CDR1 is SGHVS, CDR2 FQNEAQ, per germline. Between the trimmed V and J ends, which lost 5 bases and 4 bases, there was a span of 8 bases.

The V call is TRBV24-1, the J call TRBJ1-1, with a possible D match to TRBD1 (6 bases). The CDR3 totals 12 residues. The germline V and J ends were trimmed by 3 bases and 7 bases, with 8 bases remaining between them. Germline CDR1 is KGHDR and CDR2 is SFDVKD. The CDR3 spells CATSDPRGEAFF. CDR3 DNA: TGTGCCACCAGTGATCCCAGGGGTGAAGCTTTCTTT.

Regarding this clone: The sample carries other DNA sequences with the same CDR3. This sequence joins TRBV5-1 and TRBJ2-7; 10 bases map to TRBD2. The CDR3 length is 15 residues. Germline lookup yields CDR1 SGHRS and CDR2 YFSETQ. The V and J ends lost 0 bases and 0 bases, in that order; junction bases with no gene match: 0. CDR3 in amino acids: CASSLASGSSYEQYF. As DNA, the CDR3 is TGCGCCAGCAGCTTGGCTAGCGGGAGCTCCTACGAGCAGTACTTC.

This rearrangement joins TRBV5-1 to TRBJ1-1, with 8 bases fitting TRBD1. Germline loops: CDR1 SGHRS, CDR2 YFSETQ. The V gene end was trimmed by 1 base and the J gene end by 1 base; junction bases not matched to a gene: 3. This CDR3 has 15 residues. The CDR3 region has the DNA TGCGCCAGCAGCTTGAACACAGGGGGGAACACTGAAGCTTTCTTT. It is translated as CASSLNTGGNTEAFF. The full variable domain, completed using reference TRBV5-1 and TRBJ1-1, is KAGVTQTPRYLIKTRGQQVTLSCSPISGHRSVSWYQQTPGQGLQFLFEYFSETQRNKGNFPGRFSGRQFSNSRSEMNVSTLELGDSALYLCASSLNTGGNTEAFFGQGTRLTVV.

The chain uses TRBV11-2 and TRBJ2-3, with TRBD2 matching over 12 bases. The CDR3 totals 15 residues. Unmatched junction bases numbered 3, after V lost 4 bases and J lost 4 bases. Germline V lookup: CDR1 SGHAT, CDR2 FQNNGV. The CDR3, as DNA: TGTGCCAGCAGCTCCCTAGCGGGAGGGCCAGATACGCAGTATTTT. Translated: CASSSLAGGPDTQYF.

In its sample, this clone was seen once. This chain's CDR3 is CASSQRDRRNTEAFF. In DNA, the CDR3 is TGTGCCAGCAGCCAAAGGGACAGGAGGAACACTGAAGCTTTCTTT. The V gene is TRBV3-1 (or the pseudogene TRBV3-2), the J gene TRBJ1-1, with 8 bases fitting TRBD1. CDR3 length equals 15 residues. Germline CDR1 and CDR2: LGHDT and YNNKEL (reference sequence). After removal of 2 bases from V and 1 base from J, the junction contained 3 bases not matched to a gene.

On this clone itself: The same CDR3 arises from other DNA sequences in this sample as well. CDR3 sequence reads: CASSLTENTEAFF. The CDR3, as DNA: TGTGCCAGCAGCTTAACAGAAAACACTGAAGCTTTCTTT. The V and J genes are TRBV7-2 and TRBJ1-1; no firm D call. V lost 2 bases to trimming and J lost 2 bases, with 6 bases between them. This CDR3 has 13 residues. The germline V gene encodes CDR1 SGHTA and CDR2 FQGNSA.